A single sample is the source of the 9 T cell receptor beta chains below, sequenced in a study of T cells in Graves' hyperthyroidism and ophthalmopathy. It was RNA transcripts that yielded the amplified TCR beta CDR3 regions. TCR CDR3 regions were first amplified by RT-PCR with HTBI primers. TCRdb reprocessed the multiplex PCR reads via MiXCR and lists one record per CDR3 protein. In the table there are over 650,000 distinct CDR3 sequences, roughly 45% of which are singletons. Sample: peripheral blood or thyroid tissue (not recorded which). The receptors stem from an adult man with Graves' disease, either hyperthyroidism or ophthalmopathy (not recorded which).

The V gene is TRBV24-1, the J gene TRBJ2-5, with 9 positions matching TRBD1. CDR3 length: 16 residues. The V gene end was trimmed by 1 base and the J gene end by 3 bases; junction bases not matched to a gene: 5. Germline CDR1 KGHDR, CDR2 SFDVKD. CDR3 DNA sequence: TGTGCCACCAGTGATTTTAACAGGGGGCAGGAAGAGACCCAGTACTTC. Translating it yields CATSDFNRGQEETQYF.

The genes are TRBV5-6 and TRBJ1-1; unclear D gene. The germline V gene encodes CDR1 SGHDT and CDR2 YYEEEE. V was shortened by 6 bases and J by 0 bases, with 18 bases between the two germline ends. This CDR3 is 16 amino acids long. The CDR3 DNA reads as TGTGCCAGCAAACCCACTGAGGCGGGGTTGAACACTGAAGCTTTCTTT. Protein sequence: CASKPTEAGLNTEAFF.

The genes are TRBV15 and TRBJ1-2, with 10 bases lining up with TRBD1. Germline V CDR1 and CDR2: LNHNV, YYDKDF (reference sequence). The V and J ends lost 6 bases and 6 bases, in that order; junction bases with no gene match: 7. The CDR3 is made up of 14 amino acids. The CDR3 bases are TGTGCCACCAGTCCCCGGGACAGGGGCAATGGCTACACCTTC. Translation gives CATSPRDRGNGYTF.

The chain couples TRBV29-1 to TRBJ1-5; D gene ambiguous. Trimming stripped 8 bases from V and 6 bases from J, with 8 bases between. This CDR3 is 10 amino acids long. Germline loops: CDR1 SQVTM, CDR2 ANQGSEA. CDR3 amino acids: CSQEGQPQHF. CDR3 DNA sequence: TGCAGCCAAGAAGGTCAGCCCCAGCATTTT.

To note about this clonotype: A much larger clone sits a single nucleotide away, making a read error possible. The chain employs TRBV29-1 and TRBJ2-5; no reliable D call. The CDR3 runs 12 residues. The V gene's germline CDR1 is SQVTM and CDR2 ANQGSEA. Deletions cut 4 bases from V and 4 bases from J, with 10 bases between. The CDR3 sequence is CSVGTFRETQYF. CDR3 DNA sequence: TGCAGCGTTGGGACGTTCCGAGAGACCCAGTACTTC.

V usage is TRBV9 and J usage is TRBJ1-2; D is possibly TRBD1 (5 bases). Germline V gene data show CDR1 as SGDLS and CDR2 as YYNGEE. CDR3 size: 16 residues. Trimming left V 1 base short and J 5 bases short, with 18 bases between. CDR3 region: CASSVPPGGGLYGYTF. CDR3 DNA: TGTGCCAGCAGCGTACCCCCGGGGGGGGGATTGTATGGCTACACCTTC.

This clonotype was counted a single time. The chain joins TRBV14 to TRBJ1-6; D uncertain. V was trimmed by 9 bases and J by 7 bases, leaving 10 bases between them. Looked up from germline, CDR1 is SGHDN and CDR2 is FVKESK. The CDR3 contains 12 residues. The CDR3 DNA reads as TGTGCCAGGGGAATGGGAAATTCACCCCTCCACTTT. It encodes CARGMGNSPLHF.

This clonotype appeared many times. The chain links TRBV7-9 to TRBJ1-2, with 7 nucleotides matching TRBD1. V shed 0 bases, J shed 4 bases, and the junction held 11 bases outside the gene matches. CDR1 and CDR2 from the germline V gene are SEHNR and FQNEAQ (reference sequence). CDR3 length equals 17 residues. The CDR3 DNA sequence: TGTGCCAGCAGCTTAGCGGGGCGACAGGGTGTAATCTATGGCTACACCTTC. It specifies CASSLAGRQGVIYGYTF. Full variable domain (missing parts from reference TRBV7-9 and TRBJ1-2): DTGVSQNPRHKITKRGQNVTFRCDPISEHNRLYWYRQTLGQGPEFLTYFQNEAQLEKSRLLSDRFSAERPKGSFSTLEIQRTEQGDSAMYLCASSLAGRQGVIYGYTFGSGTRLTVV.

The V call is TRBV29-1, the J call TRBJ2-5; TRBD1 agrees at 8 bases. The germline CDR1 and CDR2 sequences are SQVTM and ANQGSEA. Trimming removed 7 bases from V and 3 bases from J; junction bases left unmatched: 4. CDR3 size: 12 residues. In DNA form, the CDR3 reads TGCAGCGAAAGGACAGGGAAAGAGACCCAGTACTTC. Translation gives CSERTGKETQYF.